These 20 T cell receptor beta chains originate from one sample sequenced in a study of post-analysis software for immune sequencing data. No antigen has been assigned to these receptors. Unique molecular identifiers were carried by the TCR beta cDNA libraries. TCRdb reprocessed the PCR reads via MiXCR and lists one record per CDR3 protein. The table records 650,000 to 850,000 distinct CDR3 sequences, around 45% of them present only once. Broader study findings: Roughly five TRBV segments were more frequent in patients than controls; TRBV5-6, TRBV5-1 and TRBV20-1 belonged to this group.

The sequencing sample was made of blood. The receptor source for this set is a girl aged 10 to 17 with multiple sclerosis.

This chain connects TRBV20-1 to TRBJ1-1, with TRBD1 identical over 8 bases. CDR3 length equals 16 residues. The germline V gene encodes CDR1 DFQATT and CDR2 SNEGSKA (reference sequence). Trimming at V came to 1 base and at J to 0 bases, leaving 7 bases not matched to a gene. The CDR3 reads CSARGRGRKVNTEAFF. In DNA, the CDR3 is TGCAGTGCTAGAGGCAGGGGGCGGAAGGTGAACACTGAAGCTTTCTTT.

V is TRBV7-8 and J is TRBJ2-7; D is perhaps TRBD2 (6 bases). Trimming removed 4 bases from V and 0 bases from J, with 13 bases in between. The CDR3 is made up of 15 amino acids. The germline V gene has CDR1 SGHVS and CDR2 FQNEAQ. DNA of the CDR3: TGTGCCAGCAGCTGGCAGGTAGCGGCCTCCTACGAGCAGTACTTC. Its translation is CASSWQVAASYEQYF.

This chain links TRBV28 with TRBJ2-5; TRBD1 matches at 10 bases. The DNA end lines up better with TRBJ2-7; the J call may be wrong. The CDR3 is made up of 14 amino acids. Germline V CDR1 and CDR2: MDHEN, SYDVKM. The CDR3 reads CATRRTGGNREQYF. CDR3 nucleotides: TGTGCCACCCGTAGGACAGGGGGTAATCGCGAGCAGTACTTC.

For the CDR3, the DNA is TGCGCCAGCAGCCAAGTTCTGTTGACACCCCTCCACTTT. This encodes CASSQVLLTPLHF. The chain recombines TRBV4-3 with TRBJ1-6; D is unclear. Trimming cost V 1 base and J 11 bases, with 9 bases left between them. CDR3 size: 13 residues. Germline CDR1 and CDR2: LGHNA and YSLEER.

CDR3 sequence: CASSFISTAYEQYF. Written as DNA, the CDR3 is TGTGCCAGCAGCTTCATATCCACAGCCTACGAGCAGTACTTC. V and J are TRBV7-2 and TRBJ2-7; D not certain. V shed 3 bases and J shed 2 bases, with 11 bases lying between them. Per germline, CDR1 SGHTA and CDR2 FQGNSA. The CDR3 covers 14 residues.

This clonotype was recorded a few times. The chain links TRBV12-3 or TRBV12-4 to TRBJ2-1; 13 nucleotides agree with TRBD2. After removal of 6 bases from V and 12 bases from J, the junction contained 11 bases not matched to a gene. The CDR3 spans 15 residues. The CDR3 loop is CASSPGLAGVSRQFF. In nucleotides, the CDR3 is TGTGCCAGCAGCCCCGGACTAGCGGGAGTTTCTCGGCAGTTCTTC.

The chain links TRBV6-4 to TRBJ1-1; D unresolved. Trimming pared 3 bases from V and 0 bases from J, leaving 5 bases between. The CDR3 contains 13 residues. The germline gives CDR1 MRHNA, CDR2 SNTAGT. The CDR3 sequence: CASSEALNTEAFF. The CDR3, as DNA: TGTGCCAGCAGTGAAGCTCTGAACACTGAAGCTTTCTTT.

This clonotype was observed a few times. The rearrangement links TRBV20-1 to TRBJ2-3; 7 positions match TRBD2. Germline CDR1 and CDR2: DFQATT and SNEGSKA (reference sequence). The CDR3 has 14 amino acids. V lost 5 bases, J lost 6 bases, and 11 bases stayed unmatched. The CDR3 region has the DNA TGCAGTGCTGGGGGAGCGGGGTGGACGGATACGCAGTATTTT. Its translation is CSAGGAGWTDTQYF.

The chain uses TRBV29-1 and TRBJ2-5; 11 nucleotides align to TRBD2. The J call may be mistaken, given a closer DNA end match to TRBJ2-7. Germline values: CDR1 SQVTM, CDR2 ANQGSEA. The CDR3 sequence is 17 residues long. CDR3 coding DNA: TGCAGCGTTGAGCACGGGACTAGCGGTGCCCGTCCAGGCGAGCAGTACTTC. Translating it yields CSVEHGTSGARPGEQYF.

This clonotype was seen a few times. The rearrangement links TRBV7-2 to TRBJ1-2; weak D call: TRBD1 (5 bases). The length of the CDR3 is 14 residues. Germline CDR1 reads SGHTA; CDR2 reads FQGNSA. Trimming cost V 1 base and J 8 bases, with 14 bases left between them. CDR3 in amino acids: CASSLDPTGDGYTF. The CDR3 region has the DNA TGTGCCAGCAGCTTAGATCCCACGGGGGACGGCTACACCTTC. The full variable domain, in which reference TRBV7-2 and TRBJ1-2 provide the parts outside the CDR3, is GAGVSQSPSNKVTEKGKDVELRCDPISGHTALYWYRQSLGQGLEFLIYFQGNSAPDKSGLPSDRFSAERTGGSVSTLTIQRTQQEDSAVYLCASSLDPTGDGYTFGSGTRLTVV.

This clonotype has only a few counts. The chain couples TRBV27 to TRBJ2-7; 7 bases map to TRBD2. Germline V gene lookup returns CDR1 MNHEY and CDR2 SMNVEV (reference sequence). This CDR3 comprises 16 residues. With V trimmed by 2 bases and J by 2 bases, 9 bases remained unmatched. Here the CDR3 reads CASSLLWSGRAYEQYF. The CDR3 coding sequence is TGTGCCAGCAGTTTACTCTGGTCAGGGAGGGCCTACGAGCAGTACTTC.

The chain links TRBV6-2 or TRBV6-3 to TRBJ1-5; D is unresolved. Germline loops: CDR1 MNHEY, CDR2 SVGEGT. This CDR3 is built from 13 residues. The V and J ends lost 5 bases and 7 bases respectively, with 12 bases between them. The CDR3 nucleotides are TGTGCCAGCAGTGAAGACTTCGTACAGCCCCAGCATTTT. Protein product: CASSEDFVQPQHF.

This clonotype was detected only a few times. The chain carries TRBV3-1 and TRBJ2-7; a possible D gene is TRBD2 (6 bases). CDR1 and CDR2 (germline): LGHDT, YNNKEL (reference sequence). V lost 1 base and J lost 2, with 9 bases in between. The CDR3 totals 14 residues. This chain's CDR3 is CASSQGGAAYEQYF. CDR3 DNA: TGTGCCAGCAGCCAAGGCGGGGCTGCCTACGAGCAGTACTTC.

J is TRBJ2-5 and V is TRBV7-9; weak D call: TRBD1 (5 bases). Per the germline V gene, CDR1 is SEHNR and CDR2 is FQNEAQ (reference sequence). V lost 5 bases to trimming and J lost 2 bases, with 12 bases between them. The length of the CDR3 is 14 residues. The CDR3 sequence: CASSPPRGQETQYF. CDR3 coding DNA: TGTGCCAGCAGCCCCCCTAGGGGACAAGAGACCCAGTACTTC. The full variable domain, its missing parts supplied by reference TRBV7-9 and TRBJ2-5, is DTGVSQNPRHKITKRGQNVTFRCDPISEHNRLYWYRQTLGQGPEFLTYFQNEAQLEKSRLLSDRFSAERPKGSFSTLEIQRTEQGDSAMYLCASSPPRGQETQYFGPGTRLLVL.

The rearrangement links TRBV7-8 to TRBJ2-7; 13 nucleotides agree with TRBD2. The J call may be in error: the DNA end matches TRBJ2-5 better. The CDR3 spans 18 residues. Germline V gives CDR1 SGHVS, CDR2 FQNEAQ. For the CDR3, the DNA is TGTGCCAGCAGCTTAGTGTCACTAGCGGGAGGGGGCCAAGAGACCCAGTACTTC. It specifies CASSLVSLAGGGQETQYF.

This clonotype came up a few times. CDR3 region: CASSRTGSTEQYF. The CDR3 region has the DNA TGTGCCAGCAGCAGGACAGGGTCGACCGAGCAGTACTTC. J is TRBJ2-5 and V is TRBV5-5; TRBD1 matches 8 bases. The end of the DNA is better explained by TRBJ2-7, so the J call may be wrong. Germline values: CDR1 SGHKS, CDR2 YYEKEE (reference sequence). This CDR3 has 13 amino acids.

The chain carries TRBV20-1 and TRBJ1-1, with 7 bases aligning to TRBD1. The germline V gene has CDR1 DFQATT and CDR2 SNEGSKA (reference sequence). Trimming at V came to 0 bases and at J to 8 bases, leaving 9 bases not matched to a gene. The CDR3 extends over 14 amino acids. CDR3 amino acids: CSARDPYTGEEAFF. CDR3 DNA sequence: TGCAGTGCTAGAGACCCTTATACAGGGGAAGAAGCTTTCTTT.

This rearrangement joins TRBV3-1 to TRBJ1-1, with D uncertain. The CDR3 is 15 residues long. The germline V gene encodes CDR1 LGHDT and CDR2 YNNKEL (reference sequence). V gave up 1 base and J gave up 4 bases, with 13 bases separating them. CDR3 sequence reads: CASSQGTDSTTEAFF. In DNA form, the CDR3 reads TGTGCCAGCAGCCAAGGTACAGATTCGACCACTGAAGCTTTCTTT. The complete variable domain, with remaining parts taken from reference TRBV3-1 and TRBJ1-1, reads DTAVSQTPKYLVTQMGNDKSIKCEQNLGHDTMYWYKQDSKKFLKIMFSYNNKELIINETVPNRFSPKSPDKAHLNLHINSLELGDSAVYFCASSQGTDSTTEAFFGQGTRLTVV.

This clonotype was counted a few times. The rearrangement links TRBV12-3 or TRBV12-4 to TRBJ2-1; TRBD2 matches 7 bases. The CDR3 covers 17 residues. J gave up 0 bases and V 6 bases, and 11 bases lay outside the gene matches. CDR3 region: CASSRLILATSYNEQFF. CDR3 nucleotides: TGTGCCAGCAGCCGCCTTATACTAGCGACCTCCTACAATGAGCAGTTCTTC.

The chain has TRBV12-3 or TRBV12-4 and TRBJ2-7; TRBD1 aligns across 11 bases. The V gene end was trimmed by 6 bases and the J gene end by 11 bases; junction bases not matched to a gene: 6. The CDR3 sequence is 12 residues long. Here the CDR3 DNA reads TGTGCCAGCAGCCCGGCGGGACAGGGGGAGTACTTC. It yields the protein CASSPAGQGEYF.